This is a list of T cell receptor beta chains from one sample in a study of T-cell memory formation after mild COVID-19. TCRdb re-analysed the 5' RACE reads in MiXCR, keeping a single row per CDR3 protein. Of around 310,000 distinct CDR3 sequences listed, 20% to 25% are singletons. The sequencing sample was made of PBMCs or a T cell subset sorted from them (not recorded which). These receptors were collected from a man younger than 35 who had mild COVID-19 (a few samples of this study predate the infection). Cell type and time point are not known. Both conserved end residues are part of each CDR3.

v_gene: TRBV7-2
j_gene: TRBJ2-3
CDR3aa: CASSWGGGAGTDTQYF

v_gene: TRBV5-6
j_gene: TRBJ1-1
CDR3aa: CASSQHETEAFF

v_gene: TRBV7-9
j_gene: TRBJ2-3
CDR3aa: CASRTPSGSTDTQYF

v_gene: TRBV5-1
j_gene: TRBJ2-7
CDR3aa: CASSLGGLSEQYF

v_gene: TRBV7-9
j_gene: TRBJ2-1
CDR3aa: CARGTSRNEQFF

v_gene: TRBV29-1
j_gene: TRBJ1-2
CDR3aa: CSVAGQWSYGYTF

v_gene: TRBV4-3
j_gene: TRBJ2-1
CDR3aa: CASSLWGQLNEQFF

v_gene: TRBV12-3/TRBV12-4
j_gene: TRBJ2-3
CDR3aa: CASTRERGSATQYF

v_gene: TRBV7-2
j_gene: TRBJ1-6
CDR3aa: CASSSRQGTANSPLHF

v_gene: TRBV7-3
j_gene: TRBJ2-2
CDR3aa: CASSLPGEAGELFF

v_gene: TRBV9
j_gene: TRBJ2-5
CDR3aa: CASSVGGDFETQYF